This record concerns one T cell receptor beta chain sequence. What this receptor recognizes is not known. Nothing much larger sits one base from this clone, and base qualities are not available. V and J are truncated by 7 bases and 7 bases respectively, leaving an intervening sequence of 11 bases. The CDR3 has 11 amino acids, counting the end cysteine and phenylalanine. This entry keeps only the CDR3 DNA: 33 bases, framed from base 1. From a lookup of the germline V gene, CDR1 and CDR2 are SGHTS and YDEGEE. TCR CDR3 regions were amplified from genomic DNA by multiplex PCR using the deep immunoSEQ assay. Extracted genomic DNA from each cell subset was distributed evenly across all wells of several immunoSEQ 96-well plates, and each plate was treated as a replicate. Each replicate PCR for sorted subsets received about 180 ng genomic DNA, equal to some 32,000 T cell genomes. The purified libraries were quantified using a Qubit 3.0 fluorometer, sized with a Bioanalyzer 2100, and then quantified again using the KAPA Library Quantification kit. Every immunoSEQ 96-well plate was sequenced on a dedicated single-read 150-cycle Illumina NextSeq 550 flow cell. For the original study's pipeline: Because only junctional sequences without quality scores were contained in the immunoSEQ output, filtering matching that applied to full-length reads could not be performed. Sequences were annotated with PyIR, a Python wrapper for IgBLAST v1.9, and V/J genes and CDR3 were assigned using IMGT germline references. Any read was removed if the V/J assignment was weak (E-value above 1e-6), the CDR3 was missing, or the read contained stop codons, out-of-frame junctions, or ambiguous translated residues. V3J clonotypes were defined as sequences sharing the same inferred V gene, J gene, and CDR3 amino acid sequence. Percentage overlap between repertoires was computed as shared unique clonotypes divided by the size of the smaller repertoire. Repertoire richness was assessed with RTK rarefaction, the Chao1 estimator, and Recon v2.1 estimates of unobserved clonotypes. Generation probabilities for all TCRbeta clonotypes obtained by the gDNA method from a handful of donors were computed using OLGA. Not all clones reach the TCRdb copy of this immuneACCESS table, which keeps in-frame sequences only. Checked studies attribute under half of the gap to unresolved V genes and leave the rest unexplained. The V and J calls and clone size come from that table; D and trimming were worked out from the DNA. Here the sample has roughly 2,300,000 clones; just under 95% occur a single time. The ten largest clones add up to roughly 0.34% of the sample.

The data originate from a study of shared clonotypes between healthy human individuals (dated by TCRdb to between 2020 and 2021). With respect to the entire study: A couple of women and a few men aged 18 to 49 years were included in the cohort. Per donor, three plates each were used for CD4 naive and CD4 memory, two for CD8 naive, and one for CD8 memory. To estimate repertoire size and how much clonotypes are shared between individuals, the study performed deep sequencing of blood TCR repertoires from five healthy adults. Libraries were prepared and TCR repertoires were sequenced by different laboratories using diverse techniques, in order to increase sequencing depth and limit assay-specific biases. Each donor's leukapheresis produced roughly between roughly 0.9 and 9 billion PBMCs.

Study-wide conclusions, independent of this receptor: Pairwise subsampling indicated that sequencing depth was expected to affect the degree of clonotype sharing among donors. Compared with non-shared clonotypes, the clonotypes found in all four sorted-subset donors had higher generation probabilities. Rarefaction of sorted-subset datasets indicated incomplete sequencing despite the large sequencing depth. Sampling was restricted to blood, and TCR repertoires in tissues likely differ from the TCR repertoires found in blood. Naive subsets generally had larger estimated clonotype richness than memory subsets. Across a handful of donors, about 5% of naive CD4, more than 3% of naive CD8, about 2.3% of memory CD4, and about 0.44% of memory CD8 clonotypes were shared. The small number of donors limited the genetic and exposure-history diversity represented.

Healthy HIV-negative adults with no recently reported acute infections or vaccinations were included as donors. All donors were Caucasian adults living in Nashville, Tennessee, USA. CD4+ T cells were enriched by magnetic negative selection, after which naive cells were positively selected on CD45RA and the negative fraction was taken as the memory subset. Blood was obtained by leukapheresis, after which PBMCs were separated by Ficoll-Histopaque density gradient centrifugation and cryopreserved in liquid nitrogen vapor phase. Purity and quantity of every magnetically sorted T cell population were checked by analytical flow cytometry. Each sorted fraction had its genomic DNA isolated and then quantified by UV absorbance on a Nanodrop 2000c.

Sequencing was performed on naive CD4+ T cells from PBMCs. This specimen's cell subset or site label, interpreted: CD45RA+ positively selected. The chain is encoded by TRBV5-8 joined to TRBJ2-5; the D gene is perhaps TRBD2, on 5 matching bases. The source is a man aged 18-30 years in good health. Some clones in this sample may be carry-over from other donors' samples. The CDR3 region has the sequence CASGRVGTQYF. The DNA sequence reads TGTGCCAGCGGGCGGGTGGGGACCCAGTACTTC.